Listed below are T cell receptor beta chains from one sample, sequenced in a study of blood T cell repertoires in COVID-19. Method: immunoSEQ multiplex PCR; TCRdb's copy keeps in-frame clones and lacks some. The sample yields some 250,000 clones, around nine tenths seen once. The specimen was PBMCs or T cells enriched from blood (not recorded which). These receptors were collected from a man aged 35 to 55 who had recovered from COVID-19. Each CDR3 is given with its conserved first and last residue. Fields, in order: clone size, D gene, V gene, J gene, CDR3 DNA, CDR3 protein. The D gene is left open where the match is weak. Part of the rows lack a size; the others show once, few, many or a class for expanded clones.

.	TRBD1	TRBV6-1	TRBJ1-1	TGTGCCAGCAGTGATTACCTGAACGCCGTTTTCGGGACAGGGGTTAGTATGGCTTTCTTT	CASSDYLNAVFGTGVSMAFF
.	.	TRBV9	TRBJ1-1	TGTGCCAGCAGCCCTCGACTACTGAACACTGAAGCTTTCTTT	CASSPRLLNTEAFF
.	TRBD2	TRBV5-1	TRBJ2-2	TGCGCCAGCAGGGAACTAGCGGGAGGGCCAAACACCGGGGAGCTGTTTTTT	CASRELAGGPNTGELFF
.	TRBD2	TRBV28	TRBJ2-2	TGTGCCAGCAGTTTTCGCGTCGGGAGGATCACCGGGGAGCTGTTTTTT	CASSFRVGRITGELFF
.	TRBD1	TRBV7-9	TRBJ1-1	TGTGCCAGCACCCGCCTTCTTGGTGGGACAGGCAACTTGAACACTGAAGCTTTCTTT	CASTRLLGGTGNLNTEAFF
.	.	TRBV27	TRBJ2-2	TGTGCCAGCAGTTTAAGACAGGTCATCGACACCGGGGAGCTGTTTTTT	CASSLRQVIDTGELFF
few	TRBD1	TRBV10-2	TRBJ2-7	TGCGCCAGCACCAAGACAGGGCCATCCTACGAGCAGTACTTC	CASTKTGPSYEQYF
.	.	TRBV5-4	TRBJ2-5	TGTGCCAGCAGACAGGCAGGGATGGAGACCCAGTACTTC	CASRQAGMETQYF
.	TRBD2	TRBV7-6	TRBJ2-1	TGTGCCAGCAGCTTAGCCGTGGGGGGGTACGGCAATGAGCAGTTCTTC	CASSLAVGGYGNEQFF
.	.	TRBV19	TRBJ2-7	TGTGCCAGTAGTATTATCGACAGTAGGGAGCAGTACTTC	CASSIIDSREQYF
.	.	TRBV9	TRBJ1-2	TGTGCCAGCAGCGTAGGCGGGGAGACAGTGAACTATGGCTACACCTTC	CASSVGGETVNYGYTF
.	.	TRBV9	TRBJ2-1	TGTGCCAGCAGTTTGACTAGTAATGAGCAGTTCTTC	CASSLTSNEQFF
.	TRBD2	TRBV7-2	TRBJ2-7	TGTGCCAGCAGCTCCGGTTCGGCTAGCGGTTTCTACGAGCAGTACTTC	CASSSGSASGFYEQYF
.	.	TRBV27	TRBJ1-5	TGTGCCAGCAGTTTATACGGGGCAGGGGAGATAGGCAATCAGCCCCAGCATTTT	CASSLYGAGEIGNQPQHF
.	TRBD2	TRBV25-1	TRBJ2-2	TGTGCCAGTGTTAGCGGGGTTTTGGACACCGGGGAGCTGTTTTTT	CASVSGVLDTGELFF
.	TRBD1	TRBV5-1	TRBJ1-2	TGCGCCAGCAGCCCTGAACAGGGGGCGTCTGGCTACACCTTC	CASSPEQGASGYTF
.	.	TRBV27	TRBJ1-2	TGTGCCAGCAGCCGATCAGGACAGTTCGGTGGCTACACCTTC	CASSRSGQFGGYTF
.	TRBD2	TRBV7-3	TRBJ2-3	TGTGCCAGCAGCCAACTCCTAGCGGGGGGGACAGATACGCAGTATTTT	CASSQLLAGGTDTQYF